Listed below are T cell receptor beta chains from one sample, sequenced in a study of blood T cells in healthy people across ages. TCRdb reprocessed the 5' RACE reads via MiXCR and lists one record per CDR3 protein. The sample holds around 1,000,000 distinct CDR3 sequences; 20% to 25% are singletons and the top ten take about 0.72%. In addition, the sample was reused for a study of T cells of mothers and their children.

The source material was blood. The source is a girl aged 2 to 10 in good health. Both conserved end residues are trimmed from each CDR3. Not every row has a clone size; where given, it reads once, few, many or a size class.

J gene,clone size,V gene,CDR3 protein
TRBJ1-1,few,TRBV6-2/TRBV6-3,ASRTTGAMSTEAF
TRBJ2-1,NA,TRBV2,ASGRRGTNNEQF
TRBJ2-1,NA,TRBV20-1,SARDLAGGPNEQF
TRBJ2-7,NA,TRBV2,ASTGGVRSYEQY
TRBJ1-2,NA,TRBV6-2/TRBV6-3,ASRPLEGLFYGYT
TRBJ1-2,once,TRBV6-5,ASSSGGGRGYP
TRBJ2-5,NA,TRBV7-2,ASSPGRKGTQY
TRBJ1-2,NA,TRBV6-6,ASSTDRAGGYT
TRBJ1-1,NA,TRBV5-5,ASSSAVGTEAF
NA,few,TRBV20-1,SAKKAGEEHEQY
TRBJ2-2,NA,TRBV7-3,ASSLTGTGDTGELF
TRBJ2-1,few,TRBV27,ASSFLAPLQGHGVHNEQF
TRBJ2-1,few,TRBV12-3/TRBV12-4,ASTNLAGIEQF
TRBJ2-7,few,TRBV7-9,ASSSDRGGQY
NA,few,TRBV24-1,ATSDSVWTGTAEQF
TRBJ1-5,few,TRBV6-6,ASSSSLEGLAQPQH